Reported below is one TCR beta chain. The antigen remains undetermined. The junction shows a germline mismatch at one end, possibly a read error. The entry originates in a study of cytotoxic CD8 clonotypes in ibrutinib-treated CLL. The study's findings and limits: Sustained-remission and progressing patients diverged in sampling times.

This CDR3 is built from 12 residues. The V gene's germline CDR1 is MNHNY and CDR2 SVGAGI (reference sequence). Here immunoSEQ multiplex PCR was the method, and the copy in TCRdb shows in-frame clones only, minus some. In the table there are some 140,000 clones, 70% to 80% of which are singletons. The sample here was PBMCs, taken after 12 months of ibrutinib treatment. This receptor was identified in a human donor with chronic lymphocytic leukemia. The chain joins TRBV6-6 to TRBJ2-2; D gene ambiguous. The CDR3 region is CATSDSTGELFF. The CDR3 nucleotides are TGTGCCACCAGTGATTCCACCGGGGAGCTGTTTTTT.